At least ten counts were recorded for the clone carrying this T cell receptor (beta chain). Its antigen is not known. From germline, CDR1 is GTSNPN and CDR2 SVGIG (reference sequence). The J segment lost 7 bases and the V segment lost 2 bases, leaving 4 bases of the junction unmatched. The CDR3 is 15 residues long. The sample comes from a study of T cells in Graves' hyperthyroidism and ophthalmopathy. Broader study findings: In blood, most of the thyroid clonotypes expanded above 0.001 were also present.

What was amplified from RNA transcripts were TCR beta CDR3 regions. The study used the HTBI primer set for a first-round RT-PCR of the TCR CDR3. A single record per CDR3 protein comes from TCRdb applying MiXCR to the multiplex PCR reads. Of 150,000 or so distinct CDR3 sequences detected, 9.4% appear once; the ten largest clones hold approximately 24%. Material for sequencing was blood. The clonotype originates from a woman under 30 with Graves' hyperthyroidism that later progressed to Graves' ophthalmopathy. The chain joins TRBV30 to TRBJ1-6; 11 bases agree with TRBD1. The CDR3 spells CAWSPRTGGNSPLHF. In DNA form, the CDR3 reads TGTGCCTGGAGTCCAAGGACAGGGGGCAATTCACCCCTCCACTTT.